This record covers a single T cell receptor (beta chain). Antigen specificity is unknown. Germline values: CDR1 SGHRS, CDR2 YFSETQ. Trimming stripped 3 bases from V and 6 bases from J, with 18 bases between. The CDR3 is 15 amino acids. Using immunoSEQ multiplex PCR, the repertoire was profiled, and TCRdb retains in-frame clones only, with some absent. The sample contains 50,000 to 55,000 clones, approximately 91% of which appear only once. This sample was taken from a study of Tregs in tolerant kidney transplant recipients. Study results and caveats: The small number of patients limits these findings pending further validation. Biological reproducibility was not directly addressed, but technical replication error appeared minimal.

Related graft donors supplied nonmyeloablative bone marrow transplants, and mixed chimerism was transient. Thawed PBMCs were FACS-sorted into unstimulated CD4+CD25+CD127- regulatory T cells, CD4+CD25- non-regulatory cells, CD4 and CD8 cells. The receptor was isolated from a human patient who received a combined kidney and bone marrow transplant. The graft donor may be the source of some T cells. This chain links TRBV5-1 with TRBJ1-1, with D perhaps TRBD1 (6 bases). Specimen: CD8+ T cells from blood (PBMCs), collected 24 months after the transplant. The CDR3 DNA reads TGCGCCAGCAGCTCTCGGGACAACAGCTACTCTGAAGCTTTCTTT. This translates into CASSSRDNSYSEAFF.